The 28 T cell receptor beta chains reported below all come from one sample, sequenced in a study of HIV-infected patients and healthy controls. Whole blood was used without fractionation, so all unsorted peripheral T cells were included. Alpha and beta constant-region primers primed reverse transcription of about 470 ng RNA. Using multiplexing indices, alpha and beta chain libraries were generated apart by chain-specific third strand synthesis. One entry per CDR3 protein, called by TCRdb with MiXCR from the 5' RACE reads. There are roughly 11,000 distinct CDR3 sequences in the sample; roughly 5% occur only once, and 3% to 4.5% lies in the top ten. The sequenced sample consisted of blood. The source is an adult in good health.

The chain has TRBV6-1 and TRBJ1-6; 11 nucleotides align to TRBD1. From germline, CDR1 is MNHNS and CDR2 SASEGT. There are 15 residues in the CDR3. The J segment lost 11 bases and the V segment lost 6 bases, leaving 9 bases of the junction unmatched. The CDR3 region has the DNA TGTGCCAGCAGCCGGGACAGGGGGTCCTCCGCACCCCTCCACTTT. This encodes CASSRDRGSSAPLHF.

V gene TRBV7-8 combines with J gene TRBJ1-1; D gene unclear. The V gene's germline CDR1 is SGHVS and CDR2 FQNEAQ. The CDR3 runs to 17 residues. The ends were cut back, 1 base at V and 0 bases at J, with 15 bases in the middle. This CDR3 reads CASSLGRTGLVNTEAFF. In DNA, the CDR3 is TGTGCCAGCAGCTTAGGCAGGACCGGTTTAGTGAACACTGAAGCTTTCTTT.

This clonotype occurred many times. The V gene is TRBV7-8, the J gene TRBJ2-1; TRBD1 aligns across 8 bases. Germline values: CDR1 SGHVS, CDR2 FQNEAQ. This CDR3 is 16 amino acids long. Trimming cost V 5 bases and J 8 bases; bases outside gene matches: 14. The CDR3 DNA sequence: TGTGCCAGCAGCCCCTTTGGACAGGGAGGAGTATATGAGCAGTTCTTC. Its protein product is CASSPFGQGGVYEQFF.

This clonotype is labeled medium-sized. J is TRBJ2-3 and V is TRBV7-9, with D possibly matching TRBD2 (5 bases). Trimming removed 1 base from V and 4 bases from J, with 15 bases in between. Looked up from germline, CDR1 is SEHNR and CDR2 is FQNEAQ (reference sequence). There are 16 residues in the CDR3. CDR3 nucleotides: TGTGCCAGCAGCTTAGTCTCCCTAGGGAGCGCAGATACGCAGTATTTT. Translating it yields CASSLVSLGSADTQYF.

This clonotype qualifies as medium-sized. The chain employs TRBV7-2 and TRBJ2-3, with TRBD2 matching over 10 bases. This CDR3 is 18 amino acids long. The ends lost 5 bases at V and 0 bases at J; junction bases unmatched: 11. Germline assignment: CDR1 SGHTA and CDR2 FQGNSA. The CDR3 coding sequence is TGTGCCAGCAGCGTGACTTCTAGCGGGGGCGGTAGCACAGATACGCAGTATTTT. It yields the protein CASSVTSSGGGSTDTQYF. The complete variable domain, with remaining parts taken from reference TRBV7-2 and TRBJ2-3, reads GAGVSQSPSNKVTEKGKDVELRCDPISGHTALYWYRQSLGQGLEFLIYFQGNSAPDKSGLPSDRFSAERTGGSVSTLTIQRTQQEDSAVYLCASSVTSSGGGSTDTQYFGPGTRLTVL.

This clonotype occurred many times. CDR3 coding DNA: TGTGCCAGCAGCTCAGGAGCACTAGCGGGGGGCTACAATGAGCAGTTCTTC. Translation gives CASSSGALAGGYNEQFF. The chain uses TRBV7-2 and TRBJ2-1; the match to TRBD2 covers 12 bases. J lost 3 bases, V lost 4 bases, and 7 bases had no gene match. The CDR3 loop spans 17 amino acids. Per the germline V gene, CDR1 is SGHTA and CDR2 is FQGNSA.

The chain joins TRBV4-1 to TRBJ2-1, with no clear D. CDR1 is MGHRA and CDR2 is YSYEKL in the germline V gene. The CDR3 is made up of 11 amino acids. V was clipped by 5 bases and J by 8 bases, with 7 bases between them. The CDR3 DNA is TGCGCCAGCAGCTTCGGGCATGAGCAGTTCTTC. Protein product: CASSFGHEQFF.

The chain has TRBV27 and TRBJ1-1; D unclear. Germline lookup yields CDR1 MNHEY and CDR2 SMNVEV (reference sequence). This CDR3 contains 16 residues. Between the trimmed V and J ends, which lost 3 bases and 4 bases, there was a span of 18 bases. The CDR3 bases are TGTGCCAGCAGTTTCAGGAGCCCCGGAGGGTTCACTGAAGCTTTCTTT. Protein: CASSFRSPGGFTEAFF.

This clonotype is judged medium-sized. This chain uses TRBV5-1 with TRBJ2-1; D is tentatively TRBD1 or TRBD2 (5 bases each). Per germline, CDR1 SGHRS and CDR2 YFSETQ. The CDR3 is 11 residues long. V was cut by 3 bases and J by 14 bases, with 12 bases left in between. DNA for the CDR3: TGCGCCAGCAGCTGGGACCGGGTCGAGTTCTTC. Its protein is CASSWDRVEFF.

This clonotype has just a few counts. The rearrangement links TRBV11-2 to TRBJ1-2, with 9 bases aligning to TRBD1. V gave up 5 bases and J gave up 2 bases; unmatched junction bases: 3. The germline V gene encodes CDR1 SGHAT and CDR2 FQNNGV. This CDR3 has 14 amino acids. CDR3 protein: CASSPGQGNYGYTF. In DNA form, the CDR3 reads TGTGCCAGCAGCCCTGGACAGGGGAACTATGGCTACACCTTC.

This clonotype is deemed medium-sized (0.01 to 0.1%). This sequence joins TRBV6-5 and TRBJ1-1; D unclear. V was trimmed by 6 bases and J by 8 bases, leaving 13 bases between them. Per germline, CDR1 MNHEY and CDR2 SVGAGI. The CDR3 is 12 amino acids. CDR3 bases: TGTGCCAGCAGCCCCCCCACACTAGAAGCTTTCTTT. It specifies CASSPPTLEAFF.

This clonotype was seen at least ten times. The chain employs TRBV6-6 and TRBJ1-2, with a possible D match to TRBD1 (5 bases). Germline CDR1 reads MNHNY; CDR2 reads SVGAGI (reference sequence). V was trimmed by 0 bases and J by 3 bases, leaving 8 bases between them. The CDR3 runs to 14 residues. The CDR3: CASSYSDNYYGYTF. The CDR3 DNA sequence: TGTGCCAGCAGTTACTCGGACAATTACTATGGCTACACCTTC.

The table lists this clonotype with many counts. DNA of the CDR3: TGTGCCAGCAGTGAAATCCTGGGACTAGCGGGGTCGGCAAATGAGCAGTTCTTC. Protein sequence: CASSEILGLAGSANEQFF. The V and J genes are TRBV6-1 and TRBJ2-1; 13 nucleotides agree with TRBD2. V gave up 2 bases and J gave up 7 bases; unmatched junction bases: 11. Germline values: CDR1 MNHNS, CDR2 SASEGT. The CDR3 consists of 18 residues.

This clonotype is medium-sized in the sample. The chain joins TRBV3-1 to TRBJ1-1; no firm D call. The germline V gene encodes CDR1 LGHDT and CDR2 YNNKEL (reference sequence). Trimming removed 4 bases at V and 1 base at J, with 7 bases between. The CDR3 has 13 amino acids. CDR3 loop: CASSPSANTEAFF. In DNA, the CDR3 is TGTGCCAGCAGCCCCTCGGCGAACACTGAAGCTTTCTTT.

In its sample, this clonotype is medium-sized. This chain uses TRBV7-6 with TRBJ1-2; D is unresolved. The CDR3 has 13 amino acids. CDR1 is SGHVS and CDR2 is FNYEAQ in the germline V gene. V was shortened by 5 bases and J by 2 bases, with 9 bases between the two germline ends. The CDR3 region is CASSREENYGYTF. The CDR3 nucleotides read TGTGCCAGCAGCCGAGAGGAAAACTATGGCTACACCTTC.

By share, this clonotype ranks as medium-sized. J is TRBJ1-4 and V is TRBV15; D may be TRBD1 (6 bases). The germline V gene has CDR1 LNHNV and CDR2 YYDKDF (reference sequence). The CDR3 contains 15 residues. Trimming shortened V by 1 base and J by 2 bases, and 8 bases separated the two germline ends. The CDR3, as DNA: TGTGCCACCAGCAGAGGGGGGGCGACTAATGAAAAACTGTTTTTT. It translates to CATSRGGATNEKLFF.

The chain couples TRBV12-3 or TRBV12-4 to TRBJ2-5; possibly TRBD1 or TRBD2 for D (5 bases each). Trimming cost V 6 bases and J 4 bases, with 12 bases left between them. The CDR3 spans 13 residues. CDR3 nucleotide sequence: TGTGCCAGCAGAAAGACTGGGGGAGAGACCCAGTACTTC. This sequence encodes CASRKTGGETQYF.

This clonotype was seen many times. This chain links TRBV5-4 with TRBJ1-6; D not certain. The V gene lost 7 bases and the J gene lost 5 bases, with 13 bases spanning the gap. The CDR3 is 14 amino acids. The V gene's germline CDR1 is SGHNT and CDR2 YYREEE (reference sequence). The CDR3 here is CASRIDVDNSPLHF. CDR3 nucleotides: TGTGCCAGCCGAATTGACGTTGATAATTCACCCCTCCACTTT.

This clonotype was seen at least ten times. The CDR3 DNA follows: TGTGCCAGCAGCTCAGGGCGGGGGCGGGAAGGCACTGAAGCTTTCTTT. Its translation: CASSSGRGREGTEAFF. This chain uses TRBV21-1 with TRBJ1-1; the table names TRBD1, a call not compared with the DNA. TRBV21-1 is termed a pseudogene. The CDR3 runs 16 residues.

At least ten counts were recorded for this clonotype. The chain is built from TRBV5-6 and TRBJ1-2; D is undetermined. Germline CDR1 SGHDT, CDR2 YYEEEE. The CDR3 is made up of 14 amino acids. With 0 bases removed from V and 5 bases from J, the gap between germline ends came to 11 bases. In DNA, the CDR3 is TGTGCCAGCAGCTTGGGGATCCGGGAATATGGCTACACCTTC. As protein: CASSLGIREYGYTF.

This clonotype is termed medium-sized. The chain joins TRBV20-1 to TRBJ2-1, with D possibly TRBD2 on 6 matching bases. With 6 bases removed from V and 3 bases from J, the gap between germline ends came to 21 bases. The CDR3 spans 16 residues. Germline-derived CDR1 and CDR2 are DFQATT and SNEGSKA (reference sequence). CDR3 DNA sequence: TGCAGTGCCAAGAGACTAGTACCTGGCGTCTACAATGAGCAGTTCTTC. It codes for CSAKRLVPGVYNEQFF.

This clonotype was seen at least ten times. The CDR3 nucleotides read TGTGCCAGCAGTAAACAGAATAGCAATCAGCCCCAGCATTTT. Its translation: CASSKQNSNQPQHF. The chain recombines TRBV6-1 with TRBJ1-5, with D hard to call. This CDR3 spans 14 amino acids. The V gene lost 5 bases and the J gene lost 0 bases, with 8 bases spanning the gap. From germline, CDR1 is MNHNS and CDR2 SASEGT.

By sample share, this clonotype is medium-sized. V usage is TRBV29-1 and J usage is TRBJ1-1; D perhaps matches TRBD1 (5 bases). CDR3 size: 13 residues. The V gene lost 3 bases and the J gene lost 0 bases, with 8 bases spanning the gap. Germline V gives CDR1 SQVTM, CDR2 ANQGSEA. CDR3 DNA: TGCAGCGTTGAGTGGACAATGAACACTGAAGCTTTCTTT. This translates into CSVEWTMNTEAFF.

This clonotype was seen ten or more times. The chain carries TRBV30 and TRBJ1-4; the match to TRBD1 covers 9 bases. Trimming removed 2 bases from V and 5 bases from J; junction bases left unmatched: 6. There are 15 residues in the CDR3. The V gene's germline CDR1 is GTSNPN and CDR2 SVGIG (reference sequence). CDR3 in DNA: TGTGCCTGGAGTTCCCAGACAGGGGGGAATGAAAAACTGTTTTTT. Its protein is CAWSSQTGGNEKLFF.

This clonotype was recorded at least ten times. The genes are TRBV20-1 and TRBJ1-4; 10 bases match TRBD1. After removal of 5 bases from V and 8 bases from J, the junction contained 5 bases not matched to a gene. The CDR3 length is 13 residues. CDR1 is DFQATT, CDR2 SNEGSKA, per germline (reference sequence). CDR3 bases: TGCAGTGCTCCGGGGACAGGGGTGGAAAAACTGTTTTTT. Protein: CSAPGTGVEKLFF.

This chain connects TRBV2 to TRBJ1-5; possibly TRBD1 for D (5 bases). Germline loops: CDR1 SNHLY, CDR2 FYNNEI. Trimming stripped 2 bases from V and 7 bases from J, with 9 bases between. The CDR3 spans 13 residues. CDR3 sequence: CASSETGPQPQHF. The CDR3 DNA follows: TGTGCCAGCAGTGAAACGGGGCCACAGCCCCAGCATTTT.

This sequence joins TRBV20-1 and TRBJ2-1, with D perhaps given as TRBD1 or TRBD2 (5 bases each). Per germline, CDR1 DFQATT and CDR2 SNEGSKA (reference sequence). Trimming left V 6 bases short and J 13 bases short, with 19 bases between. This CDR3 spans 12 amino acids. The DNA of the CDR3 is TGCAGTGCGGGGGACCTGTTCCGTTCTCAGTTCTTC. Its translation is CSAGDLFRSQFF.

This clonotype has a count of ten or more. The rearrangement joins TRBV5-6 to TRBJ1-5, with 11 bases identical to TRBD1. This CDR3 comprises 14 residues. Germline V gene lookup returns CDR1 SGHDT and CDR2 YYEEEE. The trim removed 4 bases at V and 7 bases at J, leaving 4 bases unmatched. Here the CDR3 reads CASSLGQGAQPQHF. The CDR3 coding sequence is TGTGCCAGCAGCCTTGGACAGGGGGCCCAGCCCCAGCATTTT.